This entry describes one T cell receptor beta chain. What it binds is unknown. Sequencing targeted expressed TCRB transcripts, as all isolated RNA had been reverse transcribed. Clones were read by immunoSEQ multiplex PCR, and TCRdb kept only the in-frame ones, dropping some. The data contain under 150,000 clones, nearly 50% of them seen just once; the ten biggest clones take up roughly 0.42%. Only one heparinised blood draw was taken per donor, and its volume averaged roughly 120 mL. The sample originates from a study of beta chain features in type 1 diabetes. General study results and limits: More deletions and fewer insertions at VDJ junctions were seen in type 1 diabetes patients. All four CD4+ subsets from Type 1 diabetes patients carried moderately but significantly shorter TCRB CDR3s. Possibly, sequencing cDNA over-represented cells that had high TCR expression levels.

The sample taken for sequencing was Tregs from blood. This receptor was identified in a man aged 18 to 30 in good health.

The CDR3 DNA sequence: TGTGCCAGCTCAGCGACAGGGACTGAAGCTTTCTTT. This codes for CASSATGTEAFF. This chain uses TRBV18 with TRBJ1-1; 7 bases map to TRBD1. V dropped 5 bases and J dropped 5; count of bases not matched to a gene: 2. CDR1 KGHSH and CDR2 LQKENI come from the germline V gene. The CDR3 has 12 residues. Full variable domain (rest looked up from reference TRBV18 and TRBJ1-1): NAGVMQNPRHLVRRRGQEARLRCSPMKGHSHVYWYRQLPEEGLKFMVYLQKENIIDESGMPKERFSAEFPKEGPSILRIQQVVRGDSAAYFCASSATGTEAFFGQGTRLTVV.